What follows are 13 T cell receptor beta chains derived from one specimen sequenced in a study of shared clonotypes between healthy human individuals (dated by TCRdb to about 2020). CD8 naive samples consisted of CD45RO-negative cells that were positively selected for CCR7, yielding a CD45RA+CCR7+ population without TemRA cells. Library creation used the immunoSEQ multiplex PCR assay. Here the immuneACCESS table is served through TCRdb, limited to in-frame sequences with V and J called. Missing clones are a known gap in these copies; in checked studies unresolved V genes cover under half, and the rest lacks a known reason. The sample contains about 2 million clones, about 94% of them found a single time. The ten largest make up 1% to 1.3% of the sample. Sample: naive CD8+ T cells sorted from blood. Reading the label with the study, this specimen's cell subset or site is: CD45RA+CCR7+. The receptors originated from a man between 18 and 29 years old in good health.

The chain combines TRBV7-9 with TRBJ2-1; D might be TRBD1 (6 bases). The germline V gene encodes CDR1 SEHNR and CDR2 FQNEAQ (reference sequence). This CDR3 contains 16 residues. V was clipped by 6 bases and J by 0 bases, with 15 bases between them. CDR3 in amino acids: CASSSDRTSSYNEQFF. CDR3 in DNA: TGTGCCAGCAGTTCGGACAGAACAAGCTCCTACAATGAGCAGTTCTTC.

The CDR3 here is CASSVWNVTYEQYF. CDR3 sequence (DNA): TGTGCCAGCTCGGTTTGGAACGTAACCTACGAGCAGTACTTC. The V and J genes are TRBV2 and TRBJ2-7; no clear D gene. Trimming took off 8 bases at V and 2 bases at J, with 16 bases between the two ends. Germline CDR1 is SNHLY and CDR2 is FYNNEI. The CDR3 runs to 14 residues.

Worth noting for this clone: Other DNA sequences within the sample encode an identical CDR3. The CDR3 is CAWSVDREYEQYF. The CDR3, as DNA: TGTGCCTGGAGTGTAGACAGGGAGTACGAGCAGTACTTC. The chain employs TRBV30 and TRBJ2-7; 7 bases agree with TRBD1. V shed 0 bases, J shed 4 bases, and the junction held 3 bases outside the gene matches. Germline CDR1 and CDR2: GTSNPN and SVGIG (reference sequence). This CDR3 has 13 amino acids.

The sample holds one count of this clone. The rearrangement joins TRBV19 to TRBJ2-3; D is ambiguous. V gave up 3 bases and J gave up 5 bases, with 12 bases separating them. The germline V gene encodes CDR1 LNHDA and CDR2 SQIVND (reference sequence). This CDR3 region has 14 residues. The CDR3 spells CASSMTGYLDTQYF. The CDR3 DNA follows: TGTGCCAGTAGTATGACGGGTTATTTAGATACGCAGTATTTT. Variable domain in full (rest from reference TRBV19 and TRBJ2-3): DGGITQSPKYLFRKEGQNVTLSCEQNLNHDAMYWYRQDPGQGLRLIYYSQIVNDFQKGDIAEGYSVSREKKESFPLTVTSAQKNPTAFYLCASSMTGYLDTQYFGPGTRLTVL.

The V gene is TRBV2, the J gene TRBJ1-2; TRBD1 agrees at 9 bases. V trimming: 8 bases; J trimming: 8 bases; junction bases outside the gene matches: 12. The CDR3 is 14 residues long. Germline CDR1 and CDR2: SNHLY and FYNNEI. The CDR3 here is CASPLTGGDWGYTF. As DNA, the CDR3 is TGTGCCAGCCCGTTAACAGGGGGCGATTGGGGCTACACCTTC.

The chain has TRBV27 and TRBJ2-1; maybe TRBD1 (6 bases). CDR3 length: 13 amino acids. The germline V gene has CDR1 MNHEY and CDR2 SMNVEV (reference sequence). Trimming left V 6 bases short and J 7 bases short, with 13 bases between. CDR3 region: CASSPSGENEQFF. The CDR3 DNA reads TGTGCCAGCAGCCCTTCAGGGGAGAATGAGCAGTTCTTC.

This chain joins TRBV4-3 and TRBJ2-2; 15 bases are shared with TRBD2. The germline V gene encodes CDR1 LGHNA and CDR2 YSLEER. After removal of 1 base from V and 6 bases from J, the junction contained 3 bases not matched to a gene. The CDR3 runs 17 residues. DNA of the CDR3: TGCGCCAGCAGCCAAGGGACTAGCGGGAGGGCGGCCGGGGAGCTGTTTTTT. Translation: CASSQGTSGRAAGELFF.

V and J are TRBV7-9 and TRBJ1-1; D possibly corresponds to TRBD1 (5 bases). The CDR3 totals 15 residues. Germline V CDR1 and CDR2: SEHNR, FQNEAQ (reference sequence). V lost 4 bases and J 2 bases, leaving 14 bases between the germline ends. Here the CDR3 reads CASSSGGPENTEAFF. The DNA for the CDR3 is TGTGCCAGCAGCTCTGGGGGACCCGAAAACACTGAAGCTTTCTTT.

The rearrangement uses TRBV4-3 and TRBJ1-1; no definite D call. Germline V gene data show CDR1 as LGHNA and CDR2 as YSLEER. Deletions cut 0 bases from V and 1 base from J, with 9 bases between. The CDR3 runs 15 residues. CDR3 in amino acids: CASSQDSTGNTEAFF. In nucleotides, the CDR3 is TGCGCCAGCAGCCAAGATAGCACGGGGAACACTGAAGCTTTCTTT.

V and J are TRBV6-6 and TRBJ2-7, with a tentative D call TRBD2 (5 bases). The CDR3 contains 14 residues. V dropped 0 bases and J dropped 4 bases, with 10 bases sitting between them. Germline V gene data show CDR1 as MNHNY and CDR2 as SVGAGI (reference sequence). The CDR3 here is CASSYSVPGYEQYF. CDR3 nucleotides: TGTGCCAGCAGTTACTCTGTTCCGGGGTACGAGCAGTACTTC.

This clone was found once. This sample includes further DNA sequences coding for the same CDR3. V is TRBV7-2 and J is TRBJ2-3; possibly TRBD2 for D (7 bases). The CDR3 sequence is 16 residues long. The V and J ends lost 1 base and 3 bases respectively, with 14 bases between them. Germline CDR1 is SGHTA and CDR2 is FQGNSA. Here the CDR3 DNA reads TGTGCCAGCAGCTTAGTGGGGGGGGCGTCTACAGATACGCAGTATTTT. It yields the protein CASSLVGGASTDTQYF.

The gene calls are TRBV7-3 and TRBJ2-3; either TRBD1 or TRBD2 may supply D (5 bases each). Germline V gene data show CDR1 as SGHTA and CDR2 as FQGTGA. With 6 bases removed from V and 2 bases from J, the gap between germline ends came to 12 bases. The CDR3 sequence is 14 residues long. The CDR3 sequence is CASSLLGTTDTQYF. For the CDR3, the DNA is TGTGCCAGCAGTTTACTGGGGACCACAGATACGCAGTATTTT.

The chain carries TRBV2 and TRBJ2-7; 7 bases are shared with TRBD2. There are 13 residues in the CDR3. The germline V gene encodes CDR1 SNHLY and CDR2 FYNNEI. V gave up 7 bases and J gave up 3 bases; unmatched junction bases: 6. CDR3 sequence: CASNGGVRYEQYF. CDR3 coding DNA: TGTGCCAGCAATGGGGGGGTACGCTACGAGCAGTACTTC.